This T cell receptor (beta chain) emerged from a study of blood T cell repertoires in COVID-19. Here immunoSEQ multiplex PCR was the method, and the copy in TCRdb shows in-frame clones only, minus some. Seen here are some 96,000 clones, around 78% observed once, and the top ten hold about an eighth. The CDR3 is made up of 20 amino acids. The J segment lost 3 bases and the V segment lost 3 bases, leaving 15 bases of the junction unmatched. CDR1 and CDR2 (germline): KGHSH, LQKENI. The V call is TRBV18, the J call TRBJ2-3; TRBD2 matches at 13 bases. The sequencing sample was made of peripheral blood. The receptor was derived from a human donor in a cohort sampled during active COVID-19. CDR3 amino acids: CASSPRAIATSGRGTDTQYF. In nucleotides, the CDR3 is TGTGCCAGCTCACCTCGTGCTATTGCTACTAGCGGGAGGGGAACAGATACGCAGTATTTT. The whole variable domain, remainder taken from reference TRBV18 and TRBJ2-3, is NAGVMQNPRHLVRRRGQEARLRCSPMKGHSHVYWYRQLPEEGLKFMVYLQKENIIDESGMPKERFSAEFPKEGPSILRIQQVVRGDSAAYFCASSPRAIATSGRGTDTQYFGPGTRLTVL.